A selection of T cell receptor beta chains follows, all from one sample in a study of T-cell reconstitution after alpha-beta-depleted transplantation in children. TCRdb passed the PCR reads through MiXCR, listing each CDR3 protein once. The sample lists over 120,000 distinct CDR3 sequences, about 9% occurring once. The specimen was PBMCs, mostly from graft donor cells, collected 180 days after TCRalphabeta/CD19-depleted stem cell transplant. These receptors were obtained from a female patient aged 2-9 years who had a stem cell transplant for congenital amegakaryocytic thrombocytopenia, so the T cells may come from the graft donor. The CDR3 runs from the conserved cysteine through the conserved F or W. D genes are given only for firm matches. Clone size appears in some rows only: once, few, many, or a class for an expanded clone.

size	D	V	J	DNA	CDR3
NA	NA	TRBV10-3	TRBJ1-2	TGTGCCAGCAGCCGGGAGTCCTATGGCTACACCTTC	CASSRESYGYTF
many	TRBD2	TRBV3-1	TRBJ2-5	TGTGCCAGCACCATACTAGCGGCGGAGACCCAGTACTTC	CASTILAAETQYF
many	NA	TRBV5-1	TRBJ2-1	TGCGCCAGCAGCGATAGCAGGGATGAGCAGTTCTTC	CASSDSRDEQFF
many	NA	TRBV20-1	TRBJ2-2	TGCAGTGCTAGAGATTCCCGGGACACCTGGGGGACCGGGGAGCTGTTTTTT	CSARDSRDTWGTGELFF
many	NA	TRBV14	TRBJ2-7	TGTGCCAGCAGCCAAGTTGACAAACTCTACGAGCAGTACTTC	CASSQVDKLYEQYF
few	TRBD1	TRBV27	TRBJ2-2	TGTGCCAGCAGTAGTCGACAGGGGGAGCGGGAGCTGTTTTTT	CASSSRQGERELFF
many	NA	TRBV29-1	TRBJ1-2	TGCAGCGTTGATCGGGACCTCCGGGGCTACACCTTC	CSVDRDLRGYTF
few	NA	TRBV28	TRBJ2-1	TGTGCCAGCAGTTTTGGTGGGAGGGGGCGGGAGCAGTTCTTC	CASSFGGRGREQFF
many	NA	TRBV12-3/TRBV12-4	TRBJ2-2	TGTGCCAGCAGTCCTAACCCCGGGGGTAGGGCCGGGGAGCTGTTTTTT	CASSPNPGGRAGELFF
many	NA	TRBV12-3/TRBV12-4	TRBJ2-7	TGTGCCAGCAGTCCGCACTCCTACGAGCAGTACTTC	CASSPHSYEQYF
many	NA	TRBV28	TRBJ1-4	TGTGCCAGCAGTTTCTGGGGTGAAAAACTGTTTTTT	CASSFWGEKLFF
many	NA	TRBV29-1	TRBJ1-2	TGCAGCGTTGAGACGGGTTGGGAGGTGAGGGGCTACACCTTC	CSVETGWEVRGYTF
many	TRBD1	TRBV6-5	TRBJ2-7	TGTGCCAGCAGTTACCTGACAGGGTACGAGCAGTACTTC	CASSYLTGYEQYF
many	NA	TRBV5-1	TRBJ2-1	TGCGCCAGCAGCCCCTCGGGAGTCGATGAGCAGTTCTTC	CASSPSGVDEQFF
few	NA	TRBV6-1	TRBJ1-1	TGTGCCAGCAGTGCGGACCGCGTGAACACTGAAGCTTTCTTT	CASSADRVNTEAFF
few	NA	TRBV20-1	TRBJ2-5	TGCAGTGCTGGCCGACAGCGGAATAATCAAGAGACCCAGTACTTC	CSAGRQRNNQETQYF
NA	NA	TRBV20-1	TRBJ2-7	TGCAGTGCTAGGCTTAGGGGTTACTACGAGCAGTACTTC	CSARLRGYYEQYF
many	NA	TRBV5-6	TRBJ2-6	TGTGCCAGCAGCCCAACAGGATCCGGGGCCAACGGCCTGACTTTC	CASSPTGSGANGLTF
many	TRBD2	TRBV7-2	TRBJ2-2	TGTGCCAGCAGTCGGACTAGCGGGGCGAACACCGGGGAGCTGTTTTTT	CASSRTSGANTGELFF
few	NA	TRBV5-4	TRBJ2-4	TGTGCCAGCAGCCCACTCCCATCGGAAATTCAGTACTTC	CASSPLPSEIQYF
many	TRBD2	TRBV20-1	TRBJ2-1	TGCAGTGCTAGCCTCCGGGGAGCGGGAGTTTACAATGAGCAGTTCTTC	CSASLRGAGVYNEQFF
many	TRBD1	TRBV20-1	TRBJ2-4	TGCAGTGCCACATCGACAGGGGCCCCCAAAAACATTCAGTACTTC	CSATSTGAPKNIQYF
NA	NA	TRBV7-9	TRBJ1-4	TGTGCCAGCAGCTTAGTGGGCAGGCAAGCTGCAACTAATGAAAAACTGTTTTTT	CASSLVGRQAATNEKLFF
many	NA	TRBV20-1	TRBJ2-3	TGCAGTGCTAGCCTCCGGGACGGAGCCACAGATACGCAGTATTTT	CSASLRDGATDTQYF
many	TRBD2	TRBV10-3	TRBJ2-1	TGTGCCATCAACTTTTCTAGCGGGGACAAGCAGTTCTTC	CAINFSSGDKQFF
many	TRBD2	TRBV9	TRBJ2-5	TGTGCCAGCAGCGTCGGACTAGCTGAAGAGACCCAGTACTTC	CASSVGLAEETQYF
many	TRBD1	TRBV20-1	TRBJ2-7	TGCAGTGCTAGTTACGACAGGGACTACGAGCAGTACTTC	CSASYDRDYEQYF
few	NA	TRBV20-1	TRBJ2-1	TGCAGTGCCGTGGCAGGGTCGGGTGAGCAGTTCTTC	CSAVAGSGEQFF
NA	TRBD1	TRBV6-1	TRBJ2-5	TGTGCCAGCCTTACCGGGGACAGACGCCAAGAGACCCAGTACTTC	CASLTGDRRQETQYF
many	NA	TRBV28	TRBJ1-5	TGTGCCAGCAGTACGTATCAGCCCCAGCATTTT	CASSTYQPQHF
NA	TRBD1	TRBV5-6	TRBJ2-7	TGTGCCAGCAGCTTCTTAGACAGGGCGGCATACGAGCAGTACTTC	CASSFLDRAAYEQYF
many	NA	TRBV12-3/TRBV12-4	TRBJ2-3	TGTGCCAGCAGTCGCCACAGGAAGATGGGGGCATATACGCAGTATTTT	CASSRHRKMGAYTQYF
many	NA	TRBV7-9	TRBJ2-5	TGTGCCAGCAGCCACGGATGGGGACAAGAGACCCAGTACTTC	CASSHGWGQETQYF
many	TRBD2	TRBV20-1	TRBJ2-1	TGCAGTGCAGGGGGACTAGCGGGATGGGGTGAGCAGTTCTTC	CSAGGLAGWGEQFF
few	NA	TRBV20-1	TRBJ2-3	TGCAGTGCGGGGTACACAGATACGCAGTATTTT	CSAGYTDTQYF
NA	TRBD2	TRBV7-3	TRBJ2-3	TGTGCCAGCAGCCGACTAGCGGGACGTGGAGATACGCAGTATTTT	CASSRLAGRGDTQYF
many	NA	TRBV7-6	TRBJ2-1	TGTGCCAGCAGCTTAAGCGAGGTTCGCGAATCCTACAATGAGCAGTTCTTC	CASSLSEVRESYNEQFF
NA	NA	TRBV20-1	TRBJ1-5	TGCAGTGCTAGTGCAGTAGATAGCAATCAGCCCCAGCATTTT	CSASAVDSNQPQHF
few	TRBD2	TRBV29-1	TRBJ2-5	TGCAGCGTCGGCTGGACTAGCGGGAGAGAGACCCAGTACTTC	CSVGWTSGRETQYF
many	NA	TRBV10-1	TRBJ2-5	TGCGCCAGCAACTCGGATTTCCAAGAGACCCAGTACTTC	CASNSDFQETQYF
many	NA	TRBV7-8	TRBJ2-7	TGTGCCAGCAGCTTAGTCAGGGGTTTGGGTTACGAGCAGTACTTC	CASSLVRGLGYEQYF
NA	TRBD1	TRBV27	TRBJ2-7	TGTGCCAGCAGTATAGGACAGGGGGCCTACGAGCAGTACTTC	CASSIGQGAYEQYF
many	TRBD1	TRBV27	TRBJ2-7	TGTGCCAGCACCGTCGGACAGGGGTTCCACGAGCAGTACTTC	CASTVGQGFHEQYF
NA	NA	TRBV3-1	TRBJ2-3	TGTGCCAGCAGCCAGCCAGGGCGGGGGCATAGCACAGATACGCAGTATTTT	CASSQPGRGHSTDTQYF
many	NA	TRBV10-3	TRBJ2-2	TGTGCCATCAAGCCCAGGGAAGGTGGGGAGCTGTTTTTT	CAIKPREGGELFF
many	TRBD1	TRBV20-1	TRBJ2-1	TGCAGTGCTAGAAAACCGGGACAGGGGAATGAGCAGTTCTTC	CSARKPGQGNEQFF
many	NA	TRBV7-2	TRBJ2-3	TGTGCCAGCAGCTTAGACGCAGATACGCAGTATTTT	CASSLDADTQYF
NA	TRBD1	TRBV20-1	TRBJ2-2	TGCAGTGCGGAGGGACAGGCCACCGGGGAGCTGTTTTTT	CSAEGQATGELFF
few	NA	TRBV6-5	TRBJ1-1	TGTGCCAGCAGTTATGGTGAAGGGTCTGAAGCTTTCTTT	CASSYGEGSEAFF
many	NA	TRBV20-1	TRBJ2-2	TGCAGAGCCGGGACTCCGAACACCGGGGAGCTGTTTTTT	CRAGTPNTGELFF
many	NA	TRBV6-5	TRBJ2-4	TGTGCCAGCAGTTACACAAACGTTGGCAGAAACATTCAGTACTTC	CASSYTNVGRNIQYF
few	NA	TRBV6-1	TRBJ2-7	TGTGCCAGCAGTGAAATCATGGCTCCCTTTTCCTACGAGCAGTACTTC	CASSEIMAPFSYEQYF
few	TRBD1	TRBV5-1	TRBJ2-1	TGCGCCAGCAGCAAGGGACAGGCCTACAATGAGCAGTTCTTC	CASSKGQAYNEQFF
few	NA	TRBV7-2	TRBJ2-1	TGTGCCAGCAGCTTAGCGCTGACTAGTGTGTTCTTC	CASSLALTSVFF